The rows below give T cell receptor beta chains drawn from one sample of a study of blood T cells in healthy people across ages. TCRdb re-called the 5' RACE reads through MiXCR, storing one row per CDR3 protein. The table lists 2 million or so distinct CDR3 sequences, approximately 50% of them singletons. Sequencing was performed on blood. Every receptor here comes from a woman aged 40 to 49 in good health. CDR3s include the opening cysteine and the closing phenylalanine or tryptophan. D genes are given only for firm matches. Clone size appears in some rows only: once, few, many, or a class for an expanded clone.

>14|NA|few|TRBJ2-1|TRBV6-2/TRBV6-3
TGTGCCAGCAGTTACTCCACAGGTTCTAATGAGCAGTTCTTC
CASSYSTGSNEQFF
>15|TRBD1|few|TRBJ2-3|TRBV20-1
TGCAGTGCTAGCGCCCAGGGACAGAGCACAGATACGCAGTATTTT
CSASAQGQSTDTQYF
>14|TRBD1|NA|TRBJ2-1|TRBV28
TGTGCCAGCAGTTTCTGGGACAGGGGGCGTGGGCAGTTCTTC
CASSFWDRGRGQFF
>14|NA|NA|TRBJ1-2|TRBV29-1
TGCAGCGCCTCCGGCGGGATAACTATCTATGGCTACACCTTC
CSASGGITIYGYTF
>14|TRBD1|NA|TRBJ2-7|TRBV29-1
TGCAGCGTTGGAGGGAGGACAGGGGCTTACGAGCAGTACTTC
CSVGGRTGAYEQYF
>10|NA|NA|TRBJ2-1|TRBV6-1
TGTGCCAGCAGCGATGGGGAGCAGTTCTTC
CASSDGEQFF
>14|TRBD1|NA|TRBJ1-4|TRBV5-1
TGCGCCAGTAGAATTCAGGGGGCGAATGAAAAACTGTTTTTT
CASRIQGANEKLFF
>14|NA|NA|TRBJ2-7|TRBV12-3/TRBV12-4
TGTGCCAGCAGTTTCGGGGACGGTTCCTACGAGCAGTACTTC
CASSFGDGSYEQYF
>17|NA|NA|TRBJ2-1|TRBV4-2
TGTGCCAGCAGCCAAGGAATGGTCAGGGGACGATACAATGAGCAGTTCTTC
CASSQGMVRGRYNEQFF
>16|NA|NA|TRBJ1-1|TRBV27
TGTGCCAGCAGTCAGCTCACTCCCGGGGAGAACACTGAAGCTTTCTTT
CASSQLTPGENTEAFF
>15|NA|NA|TRBJ2-5|TRBV6-5
TGTGCCACCCAGGGGAGTCTGGGGCAGCAAGAGACCCAGTACTTC
CATQGSLGQQETQYF
>15|TRBD2|NA|TRBJ2-1|TRBV5-1
TGCGCCAGCAGCCGGACTAGCGGGGGGGCAGATGAGCAGTTCTTC
CASSRTSGGADEQFF
>14|TRBD1|NA|TRBJ2-7|TRBV20-1
TGCAGTGCTCACCGGACAGGGACTTCCTACGAGCAGTACTTC
CSAHRTGTSYEQYF
>16|NA|few|TRBJ2-3|TRBV12-3/TRBV12-4
TGTGCCAGCAGTTTGGGGGAAATAGCGGTGACAGATACGCAGTATTTT
CASSLGEIAVTDTQYF
>14|NA|NA|TRBJ1-2|TRBV20-1
TGCAGTGCTAGAGAAGCCCGGGTAGAGGTTGGCTACACCTTC
CSAREARVEVGYTF
>13|TRBD2|few|TRBJ2-1|TRBV20-1
TGCAGTGCTCGGGAGCGGGGGGGTAATGAGCAGTTCTTC
CSARERGGNEQFF
>16|NA|NA|TRBJ2-1|TRBV20-1
TGCAGTGCTAGATCCTCCCGGGACTTAGGGGGAAATGAGCAGTTCTTC
CSARSSRDLGGNEQFF
>12|TRBD1|few|TRBJ1-2|TRBV29-1
TGCAGCGTCTCCAGGGGGGACTATGGCTACACCTTC
CSVSRGDYGYTF
>15|NA|NA|TRBJ2-1|TRBV25-1
TGTGCCAGCAGTGACGCCACGTCCCCCTACAATGAGCAGTTCTTC
CASSDATSPYNEQFF
>15|TRBD1|few|TRBJ2-7|TRBV7-2
TGTGCCAGCAGCCTCTCACAGGGGGCTACCTACGAGCAGTACTTC
CASSLSQGATYEQYF
>14|TRBD1|NA|TRBJ1-1|TRBV9
TGTGCCAGCAGCGAACCGGGACAGGGTGCTGAAGCTTTCTTT
CASSEPGQGAEAFF
>15|NA|NA|TRBJ2-7|TRBV7-6
TGTGCCAGCAGCTTAGCCCTGACAGGCTCCTACGAGCAGTACTTC
CASSLALTGSYEQYF
>13|NA|NA|TRBJ1-4|TRBV6-2/TRBV6-3
TGTGCCAGCAGTTACTGGCAGGATGAAAAACTGTTTTTT
CASSYWQDEKLFF
>17|NA|few|TRBJ2-5|TRBV6-2/TRBV6-3
TGTGCCAGCAGTCACCGGCGAGGGACTGGCCACCAAGAGACCCAGTACTTC
CASSHRRGTGHQETQYF
>13|NA|NA|TRBJ1-4|TRBV20-1
TGCAGTACACGGAGGGGGGGGGCTGAAAAACTGTTTTTT
CSTRRGGAEKLFF
>14|NA|few|TRBJ2-1|TRBV15
TGTGCCACCAGCAGAGATCCCGGACTCAATGAGCAGTTCTTC
CATSRDPGLNEQFF
>15|NA|NA|TRBJ2-7|TRBV10-3
TGTGCCATCAGTGAATTCGGCAGCTCTTCCTACGAGCAGTACTTC
CAISEFGSSSYEQYF
>14|NA|NA|TRBJ2-7|TRBV5-5
TGTGCCAGCAGCTTCCAGGGGAAGGTATGGGAGCAGTACTTC
CASSFQGKVWEQYF
>16|TRBD1|NA|TRBJ2-1|TRBV6-5
TGTGCCAGCAGTTACTCGTCCGGGACAGGGTTCGATGAGCAGTTCTTC
CASSYSSGTGFDEQFF
>14|TRBD1|few|TRBJ1-2|TRBV20-1
TGCAGTGCTAGAGGCAGGGACAGGGCCTATGGCTACACCTTC
CSARGRDRAYGYTF
>15|NA|NA|TRBJ2-3|TRBV15
TGTGCCACCAGCAGCCCAGGGGACTACACAGATACGCAGTATTTT
CATSSPGDYTDTQYF
>17|TRBD2|NA|TRBJ2-5|TRBV20-1
TGCAGTGCTAGAGATCCGCGACTAGCGGGGGGGCTAGAGACCCAGTACTTC
CSARDPRLAGGLETQYF
>13|NA|NA|TRBJ2-2|TRBV29-1
TGCAGCGTTGAGTTGACCGCAACCGGGGAGCTGTTTTTT
CSVELTATGELFF
>15|NA|NA|TRBJ1-5|TRBV4-1
TGCGCCAGCAGCCAGGGGGAACTTGGAGGTCAGCCCCAGCATTTT
CASSQGELGGQPQHF
>16|TRBD1|NA|TRBJ1-2|TRBV28
TGTGCCAGCAGTCCACCCGACTGGACAGGGGACTATGGCTACACCTTC
CASSPPDWTGDYGYTF
>14|NA|NA|TRBJ1-5|TRBV20-1
TGCAGTGCTAGAGACGAGGGGGGCTATCAGCCCCAGCATTTT
CSARDEGGYQPQHF
>15|NA|few|TRBJ2-1|TRBV20-1
TGCAGTGCTAGAGATCCGGGACATATCAACAATGAGCAGTTCTTC
CSARDPGHINNEQFF
>15|NA|few|TRBJ2-4|TRBV20-1
TGCAGTGCTCCTTCGCCTGAGCTAGCCAAAAACATTCAGTACTTC
CSAPSPELAKNIQYF
>14|NA|NA|TRBJ2-7|TRBV7-2
TGTGCCAGCAGCCCCGCGGGACCTCGCTACGAGCAGTACTTC
CASSPAGPRYEQYF
>12|TRBD2|NA|TRBJ2-5|TRBV20-1
TGCAGTGCTAGGGGGACTAAAGAGGCCCAGTACTTC
CSARGTKEAQYF
>11|NA|few|TRBJ2-1|TRBV6-5
TGTGCCAGCAGTTACGGGTCATCGGAGTTCTTC
CASSYGSSEFF
>14|NA|NA|TRBJ2-5|TRBV2
TGTGCCAGCGCACCCTGGGACTTCCAAGAGACCCAGTACTTC
CASAPWDFQETQYF
>13|NA|NA|TRBJ2-7|TRBV7-2
TGTGCCAGCAGCGTGGTCGACAGCTACGAGCAGTACTTC
CASSVVDSYEQYF
>11|TRBD2|few|TRBJ2-5|TRBV6-5
TGTGCGACTAGCCAACAAGAGACCCAGTACTTC
CATSQQETQYF
>11|NA|NA|TRBJ2-1|TRBV29-1
TGCGGCGGGGACTTATTCAATGAGCAGTTCTTC
CGGDLFNEQFF
>15|NA|NA|TRBJ1-2|TRBV5-1
TGCGCCAGCAGCTTGGGCTCCACAGGTTTCGGTGGCTACACCTTC
CASSLGSTGFGGYTF
>16|TRBD2|NA|TRBJ2-1|TRBV12-3/TRBV12-4
TGTGCCAGCAGACCGACTAGCGGGGGATCCTACAATGAGCAGTTCTTC
CASRPTSGGSYNEQFF
>14|NA|NA|TRBJ2-3|TRBV20-1
TGCAGTGCCGAGGGGGAAACTAGCACAGATACGCAGTATTTT
CSAEGETSTDTQYF
>14|TRBD1|NA|TRBJ1-5|TRBV7-8
TGTGCCAGCAGCTCGACAGGGCAGAATCAGCCCCAGCATTTT
CASSSTGQNQPQHF
>14|NA|NA|TRBJ1-2|TRBV6-6
TGTGCCAGCAGTTACTCGGACTCTGGCGATGGCTACACCTTC
CASSYSDSGDGYTF
>15|TRBD1|few|TRBJ1-2|TRBV6-6
TGTGCCAGCACCTTCTCGACCCGACAGGGGAGTAGCTACACCTTC
CASTFSTRQGSSYTF
>16|NA|once|TRBJ1-2|TRBV21-1
TGTGCCAGCAGCCCCACCAAAGACGGGAGGACATATGGCTACACCTTC
CASSPTKDGRTYGYTF
>15|TRBD2|NA|TRBJ2-1|TRBV28
TGTGCCAGCAGTCCGACCAGACTAGCGGACAATGAGCAGTTCTTC
CASSPTRLADNEQFF
>15|TRBD1|NA|TRBJ2-7|TRBV7-2
TGTGCCAGCAGCTTACGCCACGGGACAGGGTACGAGCAGTACTTC
CASSLRHGTGYEQYF
>15|NA|NA|TRBJ1-4|TRBV20-1
TGCAGTGCTAGGGGAGAACGACAGACTAATGAAAAACTGTTTTTT
CSARGERQTNEKLFF